One and the same sample provided the 8 T cell receptor beta chains below, sequenced in a study of blood T cells in healthy people across ages. The use of a sample-barcoded 5' primer and a J-beta primer mix characterized a second PCR of roughly 7 to 11 cycles. TCRdb called the 5' RACE reads again in MiXCR, with one record for every CDR3 protein. The sample has more than 450,000 distinct CDR3 sequences, around 27% seen once. These data are also associated with another study on T cells of mothers and their children.

Sequenced sample: blood. The receptors were sampled from a boy aged 2 to 10 in good health.

The chain couples TRBV10-3 to TRBJ2-5, with 8 bases identical to TRBD1. TRBJ2-1 matches the DNA end more closely, so the J call is doubtful. Per the germline V gene, CDR1 is ENHRY and CDR2 is SYGVKD. The CDR3 totals 14 residues. Here the CDR3 DNA reads TGTGCCATCAGTGAGCCGGACAGGGTGCATGAGCAGTTCTTC. It translates to CAISEPDRVHEQFF.

V and J are TRBV18 and TRBJ1-2; 7 bases are a match to TRBD1. This CDR3 has 15 residues. With V trimmed by 4 bases and J by 3 bases, 8 bases remained unmatched. From germline, CDR1 is KGHSH and CDR2 LQKENI. CDR3 in amino acids: CASSRNRGDDYGYTF. In nucleotides, the CDR3 is TGTGCCAGCTCACGAAACAGGGGAGACGACTATGGCTACACCTTC. Variable domain in full (rest from reference TRBV18 and TRBJ1-2): NAGVMQNPRHLVRRRGQEARLRCSPMKGHSHVYWYRQLPEEGLKFMVYLQKENIIDESGMPKERFSAEFPKEGPSILRIQQVVRGDSAAYFCASSRNRGDDYGYTFGSGTRLTVV.

The rearrangement joins TRBV6-1 to TRBJ2-2, with D possibly being TRBD1 (5 bases). Germline assignment: CDR1 MNHNS and CDR2 SASEGT. V was shortened by 2 bases and J by 3 bases, with 10 bases between the two germline ends. The CDR3 runs to 15 residues. The CDR3 reads CASSENGADTGELFF. The CDR3 DNA is TGTGCCAGCAGTGAAAATGGGGCCGACACCGGGGAGCTGTTTTTT.

This clonotype was counted a single time. This rearrangement joins TRBV6-5 to TRBJ2-7; 10 bases match TRBD2. Germline CDR1 reads MNHEY; CDR2 reads SVGAGI. The CDR3 extends over 17 amino acids. The V and J ends lost 0 bases and 2 bases, in that order; junction bases with no gene match: 7. CDR3 in DNA: TGTGCCAGCAGTTACTCGTCTAGCGGGAGCTGGCCCTACGAGCAGTACTTC. Protein: CASSYSSSGSWPYEQYF.

About this clonotype itself: The junction differs from germline at one of its ends, possibly a read error. The CDR3 nucleotides are TGCAGTGCCAGAGAACTAGCGCCGAGCTCCTACGAGCAGTACTTC. Translated: CSARELAPSSYEQYF. The V gene is TRBV20-1, the J gene TRBJ2-5; 7 bases align to TRBD2. The closer fit of TRBJ2-7 to the DNA end suggests the J call may be wrong. The CDR3 has 15 amino acids. CDR1 DFQATT and CDR2 SNEGSKA come from the germline V gene (reference sequence).

This chain connects TRBV12-3 or TRBV12-4 to TRBJ1-1; TRBD1 matches 7 bases. V lost 2 bases and J lost 7; bases outside the gene matches: 4. The CDR3 is 13 amino acids. The CDR3 is CASSLSGTDEAFF. The CDR3 bases are TGTGCCAGCAGTTTATCCGGGACAGATGAAGCTTTCTTT.

This clonotype turned up a few times. This chain joins TRBV27 and TRBJ1-2; tentatively, D is TRBD1 (5 bases). The CDR3 sequence is 13 residues long. The V end lost 0 bases, the J end lost 6 bases, and 8 bases lay between the germline ends. From germline, CDR1 is MNHEY and CDR2 SMNVEV (reference sequence). The chain's CDR3 is CASSLSAGDGYTF. For the CDR3, the DNA is TGTGCCAGCAGTTTATCTGCGGGGGATGGCTACACCTTC.

The V gene is TRBV10-3, the J gene TRBJ2-7, with D possibly being TRBD1 (6 bases). CDR3 length: 13 amino acids. The V gene lost 4 bases and the J gene lost 5 bases, with 12 bases spanning the gap. Germline CDR1 ENHRY, CDR2 SYGVKD. In DNA, the CDR3 is TGTGCCATCAGTGGCTCACAGGGTGACGAGCAGTACTTC. Its translation: CAISGSQGDEQYF.